These 2 T cell receptor beta chains were sequenced from one sample in a study of blood T cell repertoires in COVID-19. Generated by immunoSEQ multiplex PCR, the TCRdb table keeps only in-frame clones and is missing some. The sample has 120,000 or so clones, approximately 91% seen once. Material for sequencing was peripheral blood. All receptors come from a woman over 75 with acute or convalescent COVID-19.

The chain joins TRBV15 to TRBJ1-3; D remains ambiguous. Per the germline V gene, CDR1 is LNHNV and CDR2 is YYDKDF (reference sequence). The CDR3 is 14 residues long. V shed 3 bases and J shed 0 bases, with 6 bases lying between them. The CDR3 DNA reads TGTGCCACCAGCAGGGGGAGCTCTGGAAACACCATATATTTT. This sequence encodes CATSRGSSGNTIYF.

The chain joins TRBV18 to TRBJ2-5; D unclear. Germline V CDR1 and CDR2: KGHSH, LQKENI. V was trimmed by 2 bases and J by 1 base, leaving 5 bases between them. The CDR3 is 13 amino acids. In DNA form, the CDR3 reads TGTGCCAGCTCACCAGGCAGCCAAGAGACCCAGTACTTC. Its protein product is CASSPGSQETQYF.